The 6 T cell receptor beta chains presented below share a single source sample, sequenced in a study of T cell repertoires in cytomegalovirus infection. MiXCR was run by TCRdb on the reads, yielding one entry per CDR3 protein. Of hundreds of thousands of distinct CDR3 sequences in the sample, approximately 46% were seen once. No antigen is known for these receptors. Source: cultured PBMCs, taken from culture after CMV antigen stimulation. All receptors come from a human donor in good health (CMV status not recorded). Some clones in this sample may be carry-over from other donors' samples.

This clonotype was seen a few times. The chain links TRBV6-1 to TRBJ2-3; D uncertain. Germline-derived CDR1 and CDR2 are MNHNS and SASEGT. The CDR3 has 13 residues. V gave up 7 bases and J gave up 1 base, with 9 bases separating them. The CDR3 coding sequence is TGTGCCAGCACTCTGGACGGCACAGATACGCAGTATTTT. Protein product: CASTLDGTDTQYF.

The V call is TRBV24-1, the J call TRBJ2-3; D is undetermined. Germline CDR1 reads KGHDR; CDR2 reads SFDVKD. This CDR3 is built from 13 residues. The V end was cut by 1 base, the J end by 4 bases, with 5 bases between. This chain's CDR3 is CATSDFRADTQYF. CDR3 nucleotide sequence: TGTGCCACCAGTGATTTTCGGGCAGATACGCAGTATTTT.

The rearrangement links TRBV10-3 to TRBJ2-7; weak D call: TRBD1 (5 bases). V was cut by 6 bases and J by 2 bases, with 8 bases left in between. This CDR3 is 12 amino acids long. The V gene's germline CDR1 is ENHRY and CDR2 SYGVKD. The CDR3 region is CAIRGLTYEQYF. CDR3 DNA sequence: TGTGCCATCAGGGGGCTTACCTACGAGCAGTACTTC.

A few counts support this clonotype. The V call is TRBV4-1, the J call TRBJ1-1, with 7 positions matching TRBD1. Germline lookup yields CDR1 MGHRA and CDR2 YSYEKL. The CDR3 runs 16 residues. Unmatched junction bases numbered 9, after V lost 4 bases and J lost 1 base. The CDR3 nucleotides are TGCGCCAGCAGCCGAATATCCGGGACAGCGAACACTGAAGCTTTCTTT. The encoded protein is CASSRISGTANTEAFF.

The gene calls are TRBV6-5 and TRBJ1-1; D may be TRBD1 (5 bases). This CDR3 is built from 17 residues. In germline, CDR1 is MNHEY, CDR2 SVGAGI. V dropped 8 bases and J dropped 1 base, with 23 bases sitting between them. The DNA for the CDR3 is TGTGCCAGCCCCATAGGCCCCCTGGGGGGGGAGAACACTGAAGCTTTCTTT. This translates into CASPIGPLGGENTEAFF.

The V call is TRBV9, the J call TRBJ2-7; TRBD2 matches 10 bases. With V trimmed by 0 bases and J by 9 bases, 6 bases remained unmatched. Per the germline V gene, CDR1 is SGDLS and CDR2 is YYNGEE. CDR3 size: 14 residues. The CDR3 region has the DNA TGTGCCAGCAGCGTAGAAGCGGGAGGGGATGCGCAGTACTTC. Translating it yields CASSVEAGGDAQYF. Complete variable domain (other parts from reference TRBV9 and TRBJ2-7): DSGVTQTPKHLITATGQRVTLRCSPRSGDLSVYWYQQSLDQGLQFLIQYYNGEERAKGNILERFSAQQFPDLHSELNLSSLELGDSALYFCASSVEAGGDAQYFGPGTRLTVT.